This T cell receptor (beta chain) was recorded in a study of OX40 agonist ivuxolimab in advanced cancers. For the study at large: Melanoma, hepatocellular carcinoma, head and neck or renal cell cancer occurred in dose-escalation patients.

In its sample, this clone was seen a few times. Measured with immunoSEQ multiplex PCR; TCRdb has only the in-frame clones, and not every one. The sample includes 30,000 to 45,000 clones, around 82% seen only once; the top ten take about 20%. This receptor was obtained from an adult with an advanced solid tumor such as melanoma, head and neck, liver or kidney cancer. Material: CD4+ or CD8+ T cells sorted from blood, obtained in a trial of the OX40 agonist ivuxolimab.

CDR3 sequence: CASSPRHLNWVTGELFF. For the CDR3, the DNA is TGTGCCAGCAGTCCCCGACACTTGAACTGGGTCACCGGGGAGCTGTTTTTT. The chain combines TRBV28 with TRBJ2-2; D unclear. Deletions cut 5 bases from V and 4 bases from J, with 20 bases between. Germline-derived CDR1 and CDR2 are MDHEN and SYDVKM. The CDR3 has 17 amino acids.